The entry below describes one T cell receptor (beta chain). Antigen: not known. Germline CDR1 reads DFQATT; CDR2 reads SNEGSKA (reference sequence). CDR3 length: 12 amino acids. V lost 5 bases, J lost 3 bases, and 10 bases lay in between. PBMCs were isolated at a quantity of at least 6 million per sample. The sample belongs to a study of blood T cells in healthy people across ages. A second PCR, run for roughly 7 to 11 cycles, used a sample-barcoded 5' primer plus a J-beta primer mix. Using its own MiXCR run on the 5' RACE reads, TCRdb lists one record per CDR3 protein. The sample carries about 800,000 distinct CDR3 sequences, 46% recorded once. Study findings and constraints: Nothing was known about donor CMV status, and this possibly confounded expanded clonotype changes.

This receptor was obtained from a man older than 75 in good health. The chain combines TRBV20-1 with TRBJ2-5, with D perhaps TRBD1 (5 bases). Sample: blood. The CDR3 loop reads CSAGRQKETQYF. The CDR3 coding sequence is TGCAGTGCTGGCAGACAGAAAGAGACCCAGTACTTC.